This T cell receptor (beta chain) is from a study of regulatory T cells. Study-wide results and caveats: Patient repertoires had restricted TRB V-J pairs and skewed V and J usage, most in Tregs. In CD3G-deficient patients, conventional CD4+ T cells were enriched for hydrophobic CDR3 residues at positions 6 and 7.

At testing, patients were 2 to 39 years old, with reduced naive and increased memory T-cell proportions. CD4+ cells were sorted into CD25-high CD127-low regulatory cells and CD25-low CD127-high conventional cells. With respect to this clone: Its antigen is not known.

Trimming removed 1 base at V and 0 bases at J, with 14 bases between. The V gene's germline CDR1 is SEHNR and CDR2 FQNEAQ (reference sequence). This CDR3 is built from 17 residues. Amplification used 52 TRBV primers and 13 TRBJ primers. The method was immunoSEQ multiplex PCR; TCRdb's version includes in-frame clones alone and lacks a portion of them. The table records about 15,000 clones, roughly 84% of them present only once. Material for sequencing was conventional CD4+ T cells sorted from blood. The sequence came from a person aged 30 to 40 with CD3G deficiency. The V and J genes are TRBV7-9 and TRBJ2-3, with no clear D. The CDR3 bases are TGTGCCAGCAGCTTAGGTCTTACGGCGGTTAGCACAGATACGCAGTATTTT. It specifies CASSLGLTAVSTDTQYF.